In this sample, the clone carrying this T cell receptor beta chain turned up a few times. There were TCR beta CDR3 regions amplified from RNA transcripts. The HTBI primer set drove a first-round RT-PCR of the TCR CDR3. TCRdb passed the multiplex PCR reads through MiXCR, listing each CDR3 protein once. Of 400,000 to 500,000 distinct CDR3 sequences in the sample, about an eighth are singletons; the top ten hold 15% to 20%. The CDR3 is 16 amino acids. The V end lost 3 bases, the J end lost 2 bases, and 14 bases lay between the germline ends. CDR1 MGHRA and CDR2 YSYEKL come from the germline V gene. Thyroid ultrasound, orbital computed tomography, clinical symptoms, and serum thyroxine and TRAb underpinned diagnoses. This sample was taken from a study of T cells in Graves' hyperthyroidism and ophthalmopathy.

This sequence joins TRBV4-1 and TRBJ1-5; D possibly corresponds to TRBD1 (6 bases). The origin of this receptor is a woman younger than 35 with Graves' hyperthyroidism. The sample comprised blood. The CDR3 reads CASSQTSHRGNQPQHF. Here the CDR3 DNA reads TGCGCCAGCAGCCAGACTTCCCACAGGGGCAATCAGCCCCAGCATTTT.